This TCR beta chain was identified during a study of identical twins. In this sample, this clonotype turned up a few times. What it recognizes is unknown. This CDR3 has 15 amino acids. Germline V gives CDR1 SGHDT, CDR2 YYEEEE. V gave up 3 bases and J gave up 10 bases; unmatched junction bases: 12. Template switching supplied a universal primer site; unique molecular identifiers were carried on the cDNA. TCRdb ran MiXCR on the 5' RACE reads and lists one entry per CDR3 protein. The repertoire holds roughly 200,000 distinct CDR3 sequences, with 7.5% as singletons. Findings and caveats of the study: Models came in too low on out-of-frame TCR alpha sharing in monozygotic twins. Excess low generation probability was seen in twin-shared out-of-frame alpha sequences. Cord blood beta clonotypes present at high abundance carried fewer insertions; no such pattern appeared in memory repertoires.

Another study also made use of these data, one on yellow fever vaccine responses in identical twins.

The TCR sequence derives from a woman aged 18 to 35 in good health. The rearrangement joins TRBV5-6 to TRBJ1-4, with 7 bases matching TRBD1. Source material: memory (CD45RO+) T cells sorted from blood. CDR3 sequence reads: CASSSPGSGGGKLFF. The CDR3, as DNA: TGTGCCAGCAGCTCACCAGGGTCAGGGGGAGGAAAACTGTTTTTT.